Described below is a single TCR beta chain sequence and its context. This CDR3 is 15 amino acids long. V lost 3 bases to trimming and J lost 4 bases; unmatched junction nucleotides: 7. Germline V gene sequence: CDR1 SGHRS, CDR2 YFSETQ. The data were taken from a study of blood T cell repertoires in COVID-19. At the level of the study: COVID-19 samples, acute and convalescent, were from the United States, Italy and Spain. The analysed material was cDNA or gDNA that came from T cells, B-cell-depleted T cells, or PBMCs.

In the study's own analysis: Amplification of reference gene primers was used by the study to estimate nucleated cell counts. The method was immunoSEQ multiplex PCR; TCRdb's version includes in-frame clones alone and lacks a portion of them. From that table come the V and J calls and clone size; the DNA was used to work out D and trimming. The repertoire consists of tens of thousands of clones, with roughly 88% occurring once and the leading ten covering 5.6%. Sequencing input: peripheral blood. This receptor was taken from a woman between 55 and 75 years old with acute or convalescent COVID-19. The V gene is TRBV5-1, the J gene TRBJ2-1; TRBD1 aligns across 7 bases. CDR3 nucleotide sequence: TGCGCCAGCAGCTCCGGGACAGACTTTTACAATGAGCAGTTCTTC. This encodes CASSSGTDFYNEQFF.